This section outlines one T cell receptor (beta chain) sequence together with its context. What it recognizes is unknown. Absent ophthalmopathy progression within 18 months defined stable Graves' hyperthyroidism. On the basis of clinical symptoms, serum thyroxine and TRAb, thyroid ultrasound and orbital computed tomography, diagnoses were made. The data were taken from a study of T cells in Graves' hyperthyroidism and ophthalmopathy. Study-level points and caveats: Ophthalmopathy and stable hyperthyroidism were separated by a 13 V-J model.

TCR beta CDR3 regions were amplified from RNA transcripts. Using the HTBI primer set, a first-round RT-PCR was run on the TCR CDR3. TCRdb itself ran the multiplex PCR reads through MiXCR, one entry per CDR3 protein. The table has around 540,000 distinct CDR3 sequences, 40% to 55% seen once. The receptor comes from a woman in her late teens or twenties with Graves' hyperthyroidism. Sequencing was performed on peripheral blood or thyroid tissue (not recorded which).

The CDR3 DNA follows: TGCAGCGTTGAAGGACAGACCCCCTACGAGCAGTACTTC. Translated: CSVEGQTPYEQYF. This chain uses TRBV29-1 with TRBJ2-7; tentative D call: TRBD1 (5 bases). The CDR3 covers 13 residues. Looked up from germline, CDR1 is SQVTM and CDR2 is ANQGSEA. Between the trimmed V and J ends, which lost 1 base and 2 bases, there was a span of 9 bases.